The text below deals with one T cell receptor (beta chain). The sample comes from a study of OX40 agonist ivuxolimab in advanced cancers. Study in general: With a range of roughly 23 to 79, age averaged approximately 64 years, and about 83% were male.

Using immunoSEQ multiplex PCR, the repertoire was profiled, and TCRdb retains in-frame clones only, with some absent. Among approximately 66,000 clones, approximately 90% were seen once, and the ten largest hold roughly 1.2%. This CDR3 region has 16 residues. Germline CDR1 and CDR2: SGHAT and FQNNGV. V was cut by 1 base and J by 0 bases, with 11 bases left in between. V usage is TRBV11-2 and J usage is TRBJ2-3; D not certain. Material: CD4+ or CD8+ T cells sorted from blood, obtained in a trial of the OX40 agonist ivuxolimab. The sequence came from an adult with an advanced solid tumor such as melanoma, head and neck, liver or kidney cancer. The CDR3 DNA follows: TGTGCCAGCAGCTTAGCCTCGCCTCCTAGCACAGATACGCAGTATTTT. It yields the protein CASSLASPPSTDTQYF.